This TCR beta chain was retrieved from a study of blood T cell repertoires in COVID-19. Using immunoSEQ multiplex PCR, the repertoire was profiled, and TCRdb retains in-frame clones only, with some absent. Of 250,000 to 350,000 clones listed, more than 70% are singletons. The TCR comes from a man between 18 and 29 years old who had recovered from COVID-19. The specimen sequenced was peripheral blood.

CDR3 sequence (DNA): TGTGCCAGCAGCTTATCAGCGGGCCTCCTCAATGAGCAGTTCTTC. It yields the protein CASSLSAGLLNEQFF. This rearrangement joins TRBV7-3 to TRBJ2-1, with D possibly TRBD2 on 6 matching bases. Germline values: CDR1 SGHTA, CDR2 FQGTGA. The CDR3 has 15 amino acids. The V end was cut by 2 bases, the J end by 6 bases, with 14 bases between. Drawing the rest from reference TRBV7-3 and TRBJ2-1, the complete variable domain is GAGVSQTPSNKVTEKGKYVELRCDPISGHTALYWYRQSLGQGPEFLIYFQGTGAADDSGLPNDRFFAVRPEGSVSTLKIQRTERGDSAVYLCASSLSAGLLNEQFFGPGTRLTVL.